This is a list of T cell receptor beta chains from one sample in a study of T cells after posttransplantation cyclophosphamide. Clones were sequenced by immunoSEQ multiplex PCR, and TCRdb holds only the in-frame ones, with some missing. The table records approximately 19,000 clones, roughly 87% of them present only once. The sample was PBMCs, taken after allogeneic stem cell transplant with posttransplant cyclophosphamide. These TCRs come from a female patient in her 40s who received an allogeneic stem cell transplant from a related donor, was CMV-positive, and had no GVHD. Some T cells may be transferred from the graft donor. The CDR3 runs from the conserved cysteine through the conserved F or W. Expanded clones get a size class; other rows say once, few or many, or leave the size out.

NA | 14 | TRBJ1-3 | TRBV6-5 | CASSYEGQGSTIYF
NA | 16 | TRBJ2-2 | TRBV7-8 | CASSLVGMKNTGELFF
few | 15 | TRBJ2-3 | TRBV6-6 | CASSLSGRGTDTQYF
NA | 12 | TRBJ2-1 | TRBV27 | CASSIRGFLQFF
NA | 14 | TRBJ2-2 | TRBV5-1 | CASSSLPDTGELFF
NA | 17 | TRBJ2-7 | TRBV5-3 | CATPRWERELRRYEQYF
NA | 13 | TRBJ1-2 | TRBV5-6 | CASSARRGGGYTF
NA | 13 | TRBJ2-7 | TRBV28 | CASSLIGKNEQYF
NA | 14 | TRBJ2-3 | TRBV2 | CASSGREGTDTQYF
NA | 15 | TRBJ1-4 | TRBV5-1 | CASSPDRGTNEKLFF
NA | 15 | TRBJ2-7 | TRBV15 | CATSRELAGAYEQYF